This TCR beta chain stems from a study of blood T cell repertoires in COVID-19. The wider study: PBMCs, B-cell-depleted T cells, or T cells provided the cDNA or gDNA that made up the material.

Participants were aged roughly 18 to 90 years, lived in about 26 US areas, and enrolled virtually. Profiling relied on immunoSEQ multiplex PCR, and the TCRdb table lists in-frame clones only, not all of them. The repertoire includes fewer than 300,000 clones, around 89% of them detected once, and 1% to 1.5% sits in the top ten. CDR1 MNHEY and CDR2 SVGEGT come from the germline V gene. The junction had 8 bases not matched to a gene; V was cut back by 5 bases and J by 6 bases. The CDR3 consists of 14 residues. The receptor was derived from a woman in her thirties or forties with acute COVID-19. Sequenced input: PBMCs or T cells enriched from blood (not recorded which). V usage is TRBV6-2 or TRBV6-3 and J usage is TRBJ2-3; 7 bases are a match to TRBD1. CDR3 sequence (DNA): TGTGCCAGCAGTAAGACAGGGTTGGTCGATACGCAGTATTTT. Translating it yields CASSKTGLVDTQYF.